The clone carrying this T cell receptor (beta chain) was recorded many times. What it binds is not known. V gave up 7 bases and J gave up 0 bases, with 15 bases separating them. CDR1 is MNHNS, CDR2 SASEGT, per germline. This CDR3 contains 15 residues. This entry comes from a study of CD8+ T cells in alopecia areata. About the research overall: Patients in the treated group were given tofacitinib by mouth, 5 to 10 mg twice a day. General study results and limits: Higher clonality and more expanded CD8+ clones appeared in lesional than normal scalp.

cDNA reverse transcribed from extracted RNA served as the sequencing template. Produced via immunoSEQ multiplex PCR; TCRdb's table is partial and in-frame only. The table lists approximately 160,000 clones, 55% to 75% of them singletons. Treatment indicated: oral pan-JAK inhibitor, 5-10 mg twice daily. The chain couples TRBV6-1 to TRBJ1-2; D unclear. This clonotype originated in a human donor with alopecia areata. The specimen comprised CD4+ T cells sorted from blood, sampled at week 24, from a patient treated with tofacitinib. The CDR3 region has the DNA TGTGCCAGCAAACCGGACCCGCTCGCTAACTATGGCTACACCTTC. Amino acid sequence: CASKPDPLANYGYTF.